One and the same sample provided the 6 T cell receptor beta chains below, sequenced in a study of human T cells and chemical hapten exposure. Time point meaning: pre-sensitization, week 0. Treatment in this sample: therapeutic diphenylcyclopropenone sensitization with weekly scalp DPC. From the RACE reads, TCRdb called clonotypes with MiXCR, one entry per CDR3 protein. Of around 95,000 distinct CDR3 sequences in the sample, 11% are singletons; the top ten hold under 4%. The starting material was whole blood, obtained in connection with sensitization to the hapten diphenylcyclopropenone (DPC). The receptors come from a woman between 55 and 75 years old with alopecia areata. Some clones in this sample may be carry-over from other donors' samples.

This clonotype came up many times. The chain combines TRBV2 with TRBJ2-7; TRBD1 is a possible D gene (6 bases). The V gene lost 7 bases and the J gene lost 3 bases, with 16 bases spanning the gap. In germline, CDR1 is SNHLY, CDR2 FYNNEI. This CDR3 is built from 14 residues. CDR3 protein: CASNAAGTNYEQYF. DNA of the CDR3: TGTGCCAGCAACGCAGCCGGGACAAACTACGAGCAGTACTTC.

Many counts were recorded for this clonotype. The chain combines TRBV12-3 or TRBV12-4 with TRBJ2-7, with a weak D call TRBD2 (6 bases). V shed 6 bases and J shed 9 bases, with 21 bases lying between them. This CDR3 has 14 amino acids. CDR3 DNA sequence: TGTGCCAGCAGGGGGACTGCGGATCTACGTGGGCAGTACTTC. Protein product: CASRGTADLRGQYF.

This clonotype was counted between two and nine times. In DNA form, the CDR3 reads TGCAGCGTTGAAAACAGAGGAAACACCATATATTTT. It translates to CSVENRGNTIYF. The gene calls are TRBV29-1 and TRBJ1-3; no definite D call. The CDR3 totals 12 residues. Germline values: CDR1 SQVTM, CDR2 ANQGSEA. Trimming stripped 2 bases from V and 4 bases from J, with 6 bases between.

This clonotype occurred many times. The CDR3 DNA is TGTGCCAGCCAGTGGGGGAACACTGAAGCTTTCTTT. Its translation is CASQWGNTEAFF. This rearrangement joins TRBV6-1 to TRBJ1-1; no reliable D call. Germline CDR1 and CDR2: MNHNS and SASEGT. The CDR3 loop spans 12 amino acids. Between the trimmed V and J ends, which lost 8 bases and 1 base, there was a span of 8 bases.

Of note for this clonotype: This sequence may be a read error, since a much larger clone differs from it by one base. The chain is built from TRBV6-5 and TRBJ2-7, with D perhaps TRBD2 (5 bases). The V end was cut by 3 bases, the J end by 8 bases, with 23 bases between. The germline gives CDR1 MNHEY, CDR2 SVGAGI. The CDR3 contains 16 residues. The CDR3 sequence is CASSYNPIGSGYKQYF. For the CDR3, the DNA is TGTGCCAGCAGTTATAATCCGATAGGCTCGGGATACAAGCAGTACTTC.

In its sample, this clonotype was seen a few times. V usage is TRBV7-9 and J usage is TRBJ2-3; TRBD2 might be the D (6 bases). Germline V gene lookup returns CDR1 SEHNR and CDR2 FQNEAQ (reference sequence). Between the trimmed V and J ends, which lost 2 bases and 4 bases, there was a span of 16 bases. There are 16 residues in the CDR3. The CDR3 is CASSLPPTRIPDTQYF. CDR3 nucleotide sequence: TGTGCCAGCAGCTTACCCCCGACTAGAATCCCAGATACGCAGTATTTT. The full variable domain, completed using reference TRBV7-9 and TRBJ2-3, is DTGVSQNPRHKITKRGQNVTFRCDPISEHNRLYWYRQTLGQGPEFLTYFQNEAQLEKSRLLSDRFSAERPKGSFSTLEIQRTEQGDSAMYLCASSLPPTRIPDTQYFGPGTRLTVL.